The entry below describes one T cell receptor beta chain. Its antigen is unidentified. Using a J-beta primer mix together with a sample-barcoded 5' primer, a second PCR was run for about 6 to 12 cycles. Template switching added a 12-random-nucleotide identifier to every cDNA molecule. In TCRdb, the 5' RACE reads were re-called with MiXCR into one record per CDR3 protein. The profile covers 910,000 or so distinct CDR3 sequences, with roughly 51% appearing a single time and 20% to 25% taken by the ten largest. This CDR3 is built from 15 residues. The germline V gene has CDR1 DFQATT and CDR2 SNEGSKA (reference sequence). These data come from a study of blood T cells in healthy people across ages. Study results and limitations: Investigators viewed diversity estimates from one million T cells as underestimates, the study reported.

The gene calls are TRBV20-1 and TRBJ2-4, with TRBD2 matching over 7 bases. The J call may be wrong; the DNA end is better matched by TRBJ2-7. This receptor was identified in a woman in her fifties or sixties in good health. Sequenced sample: blood. CDR3 protein: CSAPGGRAVYHEQYF. The DNA for the CDR3 is TGCAGTGCCCCTGGAGGGAGGGCAGTTTACCACGAGCAGTACTTC.